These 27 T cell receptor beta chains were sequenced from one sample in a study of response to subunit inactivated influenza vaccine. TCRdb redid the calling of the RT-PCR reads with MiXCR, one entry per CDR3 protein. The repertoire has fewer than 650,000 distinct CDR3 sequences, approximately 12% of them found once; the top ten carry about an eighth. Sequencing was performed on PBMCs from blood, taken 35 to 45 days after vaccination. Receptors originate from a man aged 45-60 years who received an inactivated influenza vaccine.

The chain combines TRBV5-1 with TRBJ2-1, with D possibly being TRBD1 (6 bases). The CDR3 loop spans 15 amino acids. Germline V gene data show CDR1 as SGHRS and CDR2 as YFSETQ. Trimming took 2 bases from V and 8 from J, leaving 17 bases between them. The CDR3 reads CASSFPGDPGDEQFF. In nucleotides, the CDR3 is TGCGCCAGCAGCTTCCCTGGGGACCCAGGGGATGAGCAGTTCTTC.

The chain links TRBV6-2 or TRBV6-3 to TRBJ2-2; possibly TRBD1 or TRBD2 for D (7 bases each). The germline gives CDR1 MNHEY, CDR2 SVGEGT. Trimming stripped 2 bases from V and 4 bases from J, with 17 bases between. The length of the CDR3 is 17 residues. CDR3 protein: CASSYPSRGGFTGELFF. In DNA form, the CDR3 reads TGTGCCAGCAGTTACCCGAGCAGGGGGGGATTCACCGGGGAGCTGTTTTTT.

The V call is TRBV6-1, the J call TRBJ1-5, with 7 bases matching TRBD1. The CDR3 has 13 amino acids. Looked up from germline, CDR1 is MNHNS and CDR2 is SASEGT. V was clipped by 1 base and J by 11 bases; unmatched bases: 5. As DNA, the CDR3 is TGTGCCAGCAGTGAAGTGACAGGGAAGGCCCAGCATTTT. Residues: CASSEVTGKAQHF.

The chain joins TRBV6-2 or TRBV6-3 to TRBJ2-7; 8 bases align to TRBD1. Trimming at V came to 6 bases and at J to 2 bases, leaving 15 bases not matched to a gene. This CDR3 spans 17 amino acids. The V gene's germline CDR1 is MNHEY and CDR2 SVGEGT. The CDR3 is CASSPNRWGQVTYEQYF. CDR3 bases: TGTGCCAGCAGCCCCAACAGGTGGGGACAGGTAACCTACGAGCAGTACTTC.

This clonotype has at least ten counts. The CDR3 DNA reads as TGCAGCGTTTGGGACAGGGTTCCCCAAGAGACCCAGTACTTC. Translated, it gives CSVWDRVPQETQYF. The chain joins TRBV29-1 to TRBJ2-5; the match to TRBD1 covers 9 bases. The germline gives CDR1 SQVTM, CDR2 ANQGSEA. This CDR3 has 14 residues. Unmatched junction bases numbered 5, after V lost 5 bases and J lost 1 base.

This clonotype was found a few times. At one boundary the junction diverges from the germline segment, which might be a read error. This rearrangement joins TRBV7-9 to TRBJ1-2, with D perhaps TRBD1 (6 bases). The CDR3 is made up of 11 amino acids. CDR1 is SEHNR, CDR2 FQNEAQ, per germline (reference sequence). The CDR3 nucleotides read TGTGCCAGCAGCCTTGGGACACCGACGGGCTTC. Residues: CASSLGTPTGF.

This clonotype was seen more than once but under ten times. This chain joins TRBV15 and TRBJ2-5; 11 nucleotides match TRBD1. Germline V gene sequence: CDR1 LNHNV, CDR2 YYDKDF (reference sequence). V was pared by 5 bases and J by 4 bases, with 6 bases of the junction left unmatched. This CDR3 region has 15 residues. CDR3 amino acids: CATSLWTGGLETQYF. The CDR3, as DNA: TGTGCCACCAGCCTGTGGACAGGGGGCTTAGAGACCCAGTACTTC.

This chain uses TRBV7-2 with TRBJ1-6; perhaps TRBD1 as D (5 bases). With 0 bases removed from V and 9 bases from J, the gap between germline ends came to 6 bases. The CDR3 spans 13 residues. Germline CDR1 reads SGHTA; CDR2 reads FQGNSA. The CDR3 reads CASSLAGGSPLHF. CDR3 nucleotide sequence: TGTGCCAGCAGCTTAGCGGGGGGTTCACCCCTCCACTTT.

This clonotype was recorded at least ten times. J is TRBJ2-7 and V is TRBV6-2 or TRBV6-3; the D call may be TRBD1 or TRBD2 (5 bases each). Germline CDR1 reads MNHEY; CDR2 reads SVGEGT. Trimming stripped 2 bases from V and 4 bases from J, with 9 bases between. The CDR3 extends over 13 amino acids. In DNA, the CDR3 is TGTGCCAGCAGTTACGGGACCAGATACGAGCAGTACTTC. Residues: CASSYGTRYEQYF.

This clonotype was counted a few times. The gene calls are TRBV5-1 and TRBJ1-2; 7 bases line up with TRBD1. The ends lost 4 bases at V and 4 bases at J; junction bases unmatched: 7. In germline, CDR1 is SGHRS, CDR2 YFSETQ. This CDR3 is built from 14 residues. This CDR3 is CASSPPTGSYGYTF. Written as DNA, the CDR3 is TGCGCCAGCAGCCCTCCGACAGGGAGCTATGGCTACACCTTC.

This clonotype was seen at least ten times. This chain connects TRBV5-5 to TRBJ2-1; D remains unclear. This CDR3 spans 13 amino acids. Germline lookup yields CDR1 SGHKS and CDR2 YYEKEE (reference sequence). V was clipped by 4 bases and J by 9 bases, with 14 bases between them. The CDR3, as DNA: TGTGCCAGCAGCCCTTGGGCCAACAGTGAGCAGTTCTTC. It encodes CASSPWANSEQFF.

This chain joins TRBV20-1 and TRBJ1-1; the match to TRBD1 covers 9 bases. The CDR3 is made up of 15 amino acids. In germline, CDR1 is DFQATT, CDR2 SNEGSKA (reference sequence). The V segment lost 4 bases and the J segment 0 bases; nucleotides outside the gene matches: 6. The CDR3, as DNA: TGCAGTGCTAAGATGGGACAGGGCTTGAACACTGAAGCTTTCTTT. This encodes CSAKMGQGLNTEAFF.

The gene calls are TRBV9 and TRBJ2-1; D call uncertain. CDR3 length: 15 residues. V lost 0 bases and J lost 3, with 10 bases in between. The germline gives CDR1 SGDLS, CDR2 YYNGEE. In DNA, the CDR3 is TGTGCCAGCAGCGTAGAAGGTTTCGGCTACAATGAGCAGTTCTTC. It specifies CASSVEGFGYNEQFF.

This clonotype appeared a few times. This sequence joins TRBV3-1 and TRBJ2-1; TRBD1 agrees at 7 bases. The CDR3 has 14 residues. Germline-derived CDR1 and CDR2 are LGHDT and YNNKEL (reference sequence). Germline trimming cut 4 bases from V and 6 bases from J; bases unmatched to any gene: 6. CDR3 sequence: CASSRDQGVNEQFF. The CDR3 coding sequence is TGTGCCAGCAGCCGGGACCAGGGGGTCAATGAGCAGTTCTTC.

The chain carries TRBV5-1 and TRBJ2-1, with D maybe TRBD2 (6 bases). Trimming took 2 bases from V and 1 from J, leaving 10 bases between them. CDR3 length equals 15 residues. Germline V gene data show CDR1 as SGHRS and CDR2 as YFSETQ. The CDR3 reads CASSFGTQSYNEQFF. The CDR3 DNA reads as TGCGCCAGCAGCTTCGGGACTCAGTCCTACAATGAGCAGTTCTTC.

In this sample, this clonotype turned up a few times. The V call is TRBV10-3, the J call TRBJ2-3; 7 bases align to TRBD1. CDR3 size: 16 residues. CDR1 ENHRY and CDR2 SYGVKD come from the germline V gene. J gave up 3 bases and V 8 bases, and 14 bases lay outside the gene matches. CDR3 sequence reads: CAIGDTGVGITDTQYF. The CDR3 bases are TGTGCCATCGGGGATACAGGGGTAGGAATAACAGATACGCAGTATTTT.

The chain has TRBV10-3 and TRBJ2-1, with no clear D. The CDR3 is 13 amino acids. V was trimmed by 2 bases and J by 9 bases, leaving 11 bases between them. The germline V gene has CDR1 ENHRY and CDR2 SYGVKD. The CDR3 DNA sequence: TGTGCCATCAGTGAGGCAAGCGAATTTGAGCAGTTCTTC. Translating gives CAISEASEFEQFF.

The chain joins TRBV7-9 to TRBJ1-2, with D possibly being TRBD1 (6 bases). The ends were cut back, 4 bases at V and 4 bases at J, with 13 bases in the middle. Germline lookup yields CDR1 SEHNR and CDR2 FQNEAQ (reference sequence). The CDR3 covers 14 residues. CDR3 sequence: CASSYKQGFYGYTF. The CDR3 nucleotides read TGTGCCAGCAGCTATAAACAGGGCTTCTATGGCTACACCTTC.

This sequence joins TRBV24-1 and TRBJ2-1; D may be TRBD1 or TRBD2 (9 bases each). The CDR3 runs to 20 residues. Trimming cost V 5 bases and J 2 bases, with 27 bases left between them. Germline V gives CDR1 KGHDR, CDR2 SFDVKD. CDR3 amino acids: CATSGTGEAGGTRTYNEQFF. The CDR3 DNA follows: TGTGCCACCAGTGGGACAGGGGAAGCGGGAGGTACTCGAACCTACAATGAGCAGTTCTTC.

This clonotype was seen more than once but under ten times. This chain's CDR3 is CASSPSTSGGGEQYF. CDR3 nucleotide sequence: TGTGCCAGCAGTCCCTCGACTAGCGGGGGCGGTGAGCAGTACTTC. This chain uses TRBV12-3 or TRBV12-4 with TRBJ2-7, with 12 bases identical to TRBD2. J lost 7 bases, V lost 5 bases, and 9 bases had no gene match. The CDR3 has 15 amino acids.

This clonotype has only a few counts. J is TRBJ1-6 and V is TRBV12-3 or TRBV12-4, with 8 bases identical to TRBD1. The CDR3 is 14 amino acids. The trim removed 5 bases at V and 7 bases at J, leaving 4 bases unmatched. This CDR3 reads CASSRQGQNSPLHF. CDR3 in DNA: TGTGCCAGCAGTCGACAGGGGCAAAATTCACCCCTCCACTTT.

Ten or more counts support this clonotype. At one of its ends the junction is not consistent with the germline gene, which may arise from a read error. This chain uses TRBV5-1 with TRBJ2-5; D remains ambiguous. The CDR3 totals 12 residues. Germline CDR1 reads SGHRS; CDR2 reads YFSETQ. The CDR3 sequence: CASSPDQETQYF. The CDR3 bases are TGTGCCAGCAGTCCCGACCAAGAGACCCAGTACTTC.

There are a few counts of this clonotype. The CDR3 bases are TGTGCCAGCAGGATTAGCGGGGGGGCAGGTGAGCAGTTCTTC. Amino acids: CASRISGGAGEQFF. The chain couples TRBV12-3 or TRBV12-4 to TRBJ2-1; 11 positions match TRBD2. After removal of 6 bases from V and 9 bases from J, the junction contained 7 bases not matched to a gene. CDR3 size: 14 residues.

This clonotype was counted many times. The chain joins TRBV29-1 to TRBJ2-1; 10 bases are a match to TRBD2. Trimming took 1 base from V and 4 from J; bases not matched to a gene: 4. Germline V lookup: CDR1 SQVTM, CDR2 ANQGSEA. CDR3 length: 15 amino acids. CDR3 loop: CSVEVAGGNYNEQFF. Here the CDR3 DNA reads TGCAGCGTTGAAGTAGCGGGAGGTAATTACAATGAGCAGTTCTTC.

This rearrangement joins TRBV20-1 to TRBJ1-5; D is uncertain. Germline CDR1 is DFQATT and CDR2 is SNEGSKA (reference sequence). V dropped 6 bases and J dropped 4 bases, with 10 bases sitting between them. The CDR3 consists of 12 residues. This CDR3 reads CSAILRNQPQHF. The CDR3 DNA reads TGCAGTGCGATACTACGTAATCAGCCCCAGCATTTT.

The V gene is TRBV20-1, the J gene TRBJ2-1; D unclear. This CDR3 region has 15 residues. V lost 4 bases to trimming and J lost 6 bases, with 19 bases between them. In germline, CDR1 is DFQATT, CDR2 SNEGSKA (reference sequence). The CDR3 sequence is CSANYPSMRPNEQFF. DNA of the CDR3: TGCAGTGCTAACTATCCGTCTATGAGGCCCAATGAGCAGTTCTTC.

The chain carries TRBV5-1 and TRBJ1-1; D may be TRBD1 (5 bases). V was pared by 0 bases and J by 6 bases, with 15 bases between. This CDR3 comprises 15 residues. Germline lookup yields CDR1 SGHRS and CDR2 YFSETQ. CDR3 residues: CASSLDGQGFAEAFF. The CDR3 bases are TGCGCCAGCAGCTTGGATGGCCAGGGATTCGCTGAAGCTTTCTTT.